This entry is about one T cell receptor beta chain. The antigen is not known. This sample is drawn from a study of T cell responses to AZD1222 COVID-19 vaccine. Study-wide results and caveats: White British people made up most donors, females outnumbered males, and clonal diversity was possibly underestimated. Increased Spike-specific TCR breadth and depth were observed after two AZD1222 doses. The reported proportion of spike-specific TCRs targeting unmutated variant regions was nearly half. Across the whole spike, CD4 TCRs peaked at regions 160-218 and 743-854.

V shed 1 base and J shed 7 bases, with 7 bases lying between them. CDR3 length: 12 residues. Clones were read by immunoSEQ multiplex PCR, and TCRdb kept only the in-frame ones, dropping some. In the table there are approximately 84,000 clones, about nine tenths of which are singletons. The sequencing used peripheral blood, collected on day 0 of AZD1222 vaccination. This TCR came from an adult in good health. This chain connects TRBV12-3 or TRBV12-4 to TRBJ1-2; D may be TRBD1 (5 bases). CDR3 sequence: CASSLEGRGYTF. CDR3 in DNA: TGTGCCAGCAGTTTAGAGGGACGTGGCTACACCTTC.